This TCR beta chain was sequenced in a study of blood T cell repertoires in COVID-19. Study summary: Acute and convalescent COVID-19 specimens originated in the United States, Italy and Spain.

Either two negative PCRs, clearance, or symptom resolution qualified Cohort 3 donors as recovered. How the authors handled the data: Amplification with reference gene primers provided the estimates of nucleated cell counts. Method: immunoSEQ multiplex PCR; TCRdb's copy keeps in-frame clones and lacks some. V and J calls and clone size are those listed in that table; D and trimming were worked out from the DNA. The sample comprises about 330,000 clones, roughly 90% of which are singletons, and roughly 1% rests with the top ten. This clone has just one count. The CDR3 extends over 15 amino acids. Between the trimmed V and J ends, which lost 5 bases and 4 bases, there was a span of 17 bases. Germline V lookup: CDR1 SGHRS, CDR2 YFSETQ.

This TCR was recovered from a woman in her twenties or thirties who had recovered from COVID-19. Sequenced sample: PBMCs or T cells enriched from blood (not recorded which). V is TRBV5-1 and J is TRBJ2-3, with D possibly being TRBD1 (6 bases). CDR3 in amino acids: CASRRNRVLADTQYF. The CDR3 nucleotides are TGCGCCAGCAGGCGAAACAGGGTTTTGGCAGATACGCAGTATTTT.